This TCR beta chain appears in the sequencing data of a study of breast tumors, draining lymph nodes, adjacent tissues. TCRdb itself ran the multiplex PCR reads through MiXCR, one entry per CDR3 protein. The sample includes 250,000 or so distinct CDR3 sequences, 30% to 35% seen only once; the top ten take approximately 1%. The lymph nodes were axillary draining lymph nodes from breast cancer patients. V shed 3 bases, J shed 7 bases, and the junction held 1 base outside the gene matches. The CDR3 is 11 amino acids. Looked up from germline, CDR1 is DFQATT and CDR2 is SNEGSKA (reference sequence). The TCR was taken from a female donor with breast cancer. Some clones in this sample may be carry-over from other donors' samples. The rearrangement uses TRBV20-1 and TRBJ2-5; 8 positions agree with TRBD2. The sequenced sample consisted of axillary lymph node tissue. The CDR3: CSASGGGTQYF. CDR3 nucleotides: TGCAGTGCTAGCGGGGGGGGGACCCAGTACTTC.